These T cell receptor beta chains were read from a single sample in a study of blood T cell repertoires in COVID-19. Sequenced by immunoSEQ multiplex PCR; TCRdb stores in-frame clones only, minus some. The sample lists about 230,000 clones, roughly 84% occurring once. The source material was peripheral blood. These receptor sequences come from a woman between 45 and 65 years old with acute or convalescent COVID-19. CDR3s include the opening cysteine and the closing phenylalanine or tryptophan.

len	v_gene	CDR3aa
11	TRBV2	CASKAVDEQYF
13	TRBV9	CASSPRVTGELFF
15	TRBV6-1	CASSELAGVTDTQYF
14	TRBV7-9	CASTPTGGAGELFF
16	TRBV18	CASSPVVSGVYNEQFF
16	TRBV4-1	CASSQLGGRGFNEQFF
16	TRBV5-1	CASSLGGTGTLKTQYF
14	TRBV19	CASTLRDRNTEAFF
14	TRBV10-3	CAISESAEGETQYF
15	TRBV18	CASSPAAGNAGELFF
18	TRBV7-8	CASSLVLAGGTLQETQYF
13	TRBV19	CASSLQGAGELFF
15	TRBV7-2	CASSWSGGLQETQYF
15	TRBV7-2	CASSLAGGVQETQYF
14	TRBV18	CASSPPSREAGYTF
14	TRBV18	CASSPRTDYVEQYF
11	TRBV20-1	CSATNTYEQYF
12	TRBV19	CASSPTGIGYTF
15	TRBV28	CASSLGQGAFGELFF
17	TRBV28	CASSLFPTETRGYEQYF
15	TRBV2	CASSLGGTTPYEQYF
15	TRBV5-1	CASSLEGRGQYEQYF
16	TRBV5-1	CASSLGGTGVNTEAFF
15	TRBV7-3	CASSLGTGDQETQYF
13	TRBV30	CAWTAGFDEKLFF
16	TRBV10-2	CASRDPSTGGNTEAFF
15	TRBV6-5	CASSSNSGRGYGYTF
13	TRBV27	CASRPGTGGQQYF
15	TRBV19	CASSIPTGSLYGYTF
14	TRBV28	CASSPPGGWDEQYF
15	TRBV18	CASSPGASGTNEQFF
15	TRBV19	CASRTGQGANYGYTF
14	TRBV19	CAASRGQHYNEQFF
13	TRBV14	CASRLAGEKEQYF
13	TRBV19	CASTPGGADTQYF
14	TRBV27	CASSVGGVQETQYF
18	TRBV10-3	CAISETDVGDSGANVLTF
15	TRBV7-9	CASLDRGDSGNTIYF
11	TRBV27	CASIRGSLAFF
16	TRBV7-9	CASSLSGGGHQETQYF
15	TRBV10-3	CAISVTGTGRNEQYF
14	TRBV29-1	CSVDQTGSGNTIYF
13	TRBV5-6	CASSFLAAETQYF
16	TRBV4-2	CASSQTRGPPQETQYF
14	TRBV2	CASSEEASSYEQYF
13	TRBV2	CASRLENNYGYTF
13	TRBV7-2	CASSPRPGSEQYF
14	TRBV5-1	CASSLEWAAYEQYF
14	TRBV3-1/TRBV3-2	CASSPGTGDQPQHF
13	TRBV12-3/TRBV12-4	CASSLRGTYEQYF
16	TRBV7-2	CASSLFGGGNTDTQYF
14	TRBV28	CASIRASSTDTQYF
14	TRBV6-5	CASSFGLASGELFF
13	TRBV6-5	CASSRRENTEAFF
15	TRBV19	CASSTRDSSGNTIYF